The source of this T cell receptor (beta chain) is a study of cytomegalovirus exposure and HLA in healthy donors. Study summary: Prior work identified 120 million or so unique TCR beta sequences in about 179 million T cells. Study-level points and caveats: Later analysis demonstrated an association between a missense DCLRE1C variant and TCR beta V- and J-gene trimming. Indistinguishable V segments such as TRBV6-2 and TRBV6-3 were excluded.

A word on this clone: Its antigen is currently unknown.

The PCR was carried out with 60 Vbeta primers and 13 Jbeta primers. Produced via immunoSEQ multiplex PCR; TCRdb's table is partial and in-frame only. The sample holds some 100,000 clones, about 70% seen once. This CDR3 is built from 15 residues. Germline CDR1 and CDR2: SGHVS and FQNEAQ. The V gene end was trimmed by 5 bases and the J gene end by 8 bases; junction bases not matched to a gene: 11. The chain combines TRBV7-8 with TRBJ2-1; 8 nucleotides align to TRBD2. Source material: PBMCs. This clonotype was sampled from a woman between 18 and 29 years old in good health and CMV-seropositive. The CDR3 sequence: CASSHGSGAGDEQFF. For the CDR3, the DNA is TGTGCCAGCAGCCATGGTAGCGGGGCGGGGGATGAGCAGTTCTTC.